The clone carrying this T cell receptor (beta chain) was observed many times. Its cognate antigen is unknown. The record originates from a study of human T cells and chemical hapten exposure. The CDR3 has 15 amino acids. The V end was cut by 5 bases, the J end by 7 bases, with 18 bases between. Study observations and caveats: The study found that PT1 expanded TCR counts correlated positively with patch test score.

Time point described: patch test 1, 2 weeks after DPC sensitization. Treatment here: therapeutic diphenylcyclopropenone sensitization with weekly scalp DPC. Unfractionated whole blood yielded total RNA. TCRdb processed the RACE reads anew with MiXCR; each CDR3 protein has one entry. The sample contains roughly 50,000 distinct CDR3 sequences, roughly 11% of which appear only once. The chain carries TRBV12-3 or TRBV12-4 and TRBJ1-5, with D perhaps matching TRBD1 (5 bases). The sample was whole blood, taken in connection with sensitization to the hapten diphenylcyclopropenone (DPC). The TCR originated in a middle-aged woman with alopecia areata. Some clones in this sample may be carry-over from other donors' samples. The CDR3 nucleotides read TGTGCCAGCAGTCGAACCAGTGGGACTAACCAGCCCCAGCATTTT. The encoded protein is CASSRTSGTNQPQHF.